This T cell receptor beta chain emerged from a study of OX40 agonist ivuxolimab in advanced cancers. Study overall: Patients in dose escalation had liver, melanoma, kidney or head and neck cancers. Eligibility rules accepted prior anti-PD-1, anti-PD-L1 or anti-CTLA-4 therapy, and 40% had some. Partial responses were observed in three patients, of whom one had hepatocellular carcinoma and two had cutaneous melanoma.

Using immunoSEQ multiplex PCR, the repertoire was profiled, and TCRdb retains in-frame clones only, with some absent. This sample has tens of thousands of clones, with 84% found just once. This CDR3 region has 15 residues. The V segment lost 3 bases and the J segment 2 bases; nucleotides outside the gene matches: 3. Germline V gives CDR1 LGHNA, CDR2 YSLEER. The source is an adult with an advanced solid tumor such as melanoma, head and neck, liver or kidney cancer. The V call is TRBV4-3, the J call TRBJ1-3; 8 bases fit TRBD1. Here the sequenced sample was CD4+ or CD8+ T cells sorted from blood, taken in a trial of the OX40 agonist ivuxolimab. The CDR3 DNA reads TGCGCCAGCAGCCAGGTACAGGGGGCTGGAAACACCATATATTTT. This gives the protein CASSQVQGAGNTIYF.